This T cell receptor beta chain was sequenced during a study of regulatory T cells in long-lasting Graves disease. Whole-study context: The definition of persistent Graves' disease was over 5 years of antithyroid drugs with positive TSH receptor antibodies. Study-wide points: What was studied was peripheral blood only, and not thyroid tissue.

Noted time point: persistent/refractory GD, antithyroid drugs over 5 years with positive TRAb. Researchers made the TCR library from RNA that was extracted from PBMCs. This clonotype was counted a few times. As yet, its antigen is unknown. The germline gives CDR1 GTSNPN, CDR2 SVGIG (reference sequence). Trimming removed 0 bases at V and 4 bases at J, with 9 bases between. The CDR3 is made up of 13 amino acids. With iRepertoire HTBI primers and Arm-PCR of CDR3 regions, TCR beta libraries were built. MiXCR was run by TCRdb on the multiplex PCR reads, yielding one entry per CDR3 protein. The sample lists 300,000 to 400,000 distinct CDR3 sequences; about 19% were seen once.

The receptor's source is a female donor with Graves disease. The chain joins TRBV30 to TRBJ1-1, with D possibly TRBD1 on 6 matching bases. Sequencing used peripheral blood mononuclear cells (PBMCs), obtained when the disease was refractory, from a patient treated with antithyroid drugs. The CDR3 DNA is TGTGCCTGGAGTGTACTGACAGGCACTGAAGCTTTCTTT. Its protein is CAWSVLTGTEAFF.